Sequencing of this T cell receptor (beta chain) was carried out in a study of T cell repertoires in ileal Crohn's disease. The data were produced by immunoSEQ multiplex PCR, yet TCRdb's version contains in-frame clones alone and is incomplete. The sample records 13,000 or so clones, under 80% being singletons. The CDR3 is made up of 15 amino acids. The V end was cut by 0 bases, the J end by 1 base, with 12 bases between. CDR1 and CDR2 from the germline V gene are GTSNPN and SVGIG (reference sequence). Time point in this sample: inflamed ileum from the surgical specimen. The rearrangement uses TRBV30 and TRBJ1-1; D unresolved. The TCR comes from an adult with Crohn's disease. The sequenced sample consisted of ileal tissue. CDR3 nucleotides: TGTGCCTGGAGTGTAGTAACTTACCGGAACACTGAAGCTTTCTTT. The encoded protein is CAWSVVTYRNTEAFF.